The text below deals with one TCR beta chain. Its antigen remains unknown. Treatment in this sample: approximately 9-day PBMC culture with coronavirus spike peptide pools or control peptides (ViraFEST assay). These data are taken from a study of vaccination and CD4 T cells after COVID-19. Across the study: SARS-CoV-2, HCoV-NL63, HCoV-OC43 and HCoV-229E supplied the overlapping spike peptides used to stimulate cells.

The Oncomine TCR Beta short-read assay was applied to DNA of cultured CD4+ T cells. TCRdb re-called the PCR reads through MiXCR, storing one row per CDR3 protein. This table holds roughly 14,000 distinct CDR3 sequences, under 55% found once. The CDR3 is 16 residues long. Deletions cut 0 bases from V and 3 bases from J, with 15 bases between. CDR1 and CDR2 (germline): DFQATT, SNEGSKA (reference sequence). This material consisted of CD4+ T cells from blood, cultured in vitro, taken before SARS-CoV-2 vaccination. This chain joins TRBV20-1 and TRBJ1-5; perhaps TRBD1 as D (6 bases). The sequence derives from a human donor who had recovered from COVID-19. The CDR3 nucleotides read TGCAGTGCTAGAGATCGGGACACGACCATCAATCAGCCCCAGCATTTT. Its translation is CSARDRDTTINQPQHF.